The rows below give T cell receptor beta chains drawn from one sample of a study of beta chain features in type 1 diabetes. Assay: immunoSEQ multiplex PCR; the TCRdb copy retains only in-frame clones and omits some. The sample yields roughly 340,000 clones, roughly 12% seen once. The source material was naive CD4+ T cells from blood. The receptors here all came from a woman between 18 and 30 years old with type 1 diabetes. CDR3s include the opening cysteine and the closing phenylalanine or tryptophan.

TRBV19	TRBJ2-5	CASTDTGGSQETQYF
TRBV2	TRBJ2-7	CASRGQGGYEQYF
TRBV29-1	TRBJ2-1	CSVIPLAGVSNEQFF
TRBV14	TRBJ1-1	CASSPWPMNTEAFF
TRBV28	TRBJ2-2	CASRQPAPGELFF
TRBV2	TRBJ2-1	CASKVAGEPEQFF
TRBV9	TRBJ2-3	CASSVEAVGVLYTQYF
TRBV28	TRBJ2-7	CASSSWGEQYF
TRBV6-5	TRBJ1-2	CASSIGTGTNYGYTF
TRBV25-1	TRBJ1-1	CASETGENTEAFF
TRBV10-3	TRBJ2-2	CAIRRTSDTGELFF
TRBV11-2	TRBJ1-2	CASGRQAIYGYTF
TRBV7-9	TRBJ1-1	CASSPEGDSGAFF
TRBV29-1	TRBJ2-1	CSVERTSGNNEQFF
TRBV9	TRBJ1-5	CASSNEQAYQPQHF
TRBV7-9	TRBJ2-5	CASSSTGTQYF
TRBV7-2	TRBJ2-3	CASSLAGLAVDTQYF
TRBV30	TRBJ2-5	CAWSKSAGETQYF
TRBV9	TRBJ2-4	CASSVGRGGKNIQYF
TRBV5-1	TRBJ2-7	CASSLAGTGFEQYF
TRBV6-5	TRBJ2-7	CAIADRSYEQYF
TRBV19	TRBJ2-5	CASTGTGQETQYF
TRBV18	TRBJ1-6	CASSPGQGPSPLHF
TRBV10-1	TRBJ2-3	CASSVGTATDTQYF
TRBV10-3	TRBJ2-7	CATTREGNYEQYF
TRBV11-2	TRBJ2-5	CASSLDLETQYF
TRBV4-2	TRBJ2-7	CASSQPSEGSGGPYEQYF
TRBV5-1	TRBJ2-2	CASSLGTDTTGELFF
TRBV27	TRBJ2-7	CASSGAGTGEYEQYF
TRBV10-3	TRBJ2-7	CAISIDRVEQYF
TRBV27	TRBJ1-5	CASSWGGRSQPQHF
TRBV7-3	TRBJ2-2	CASSLSSGTGELFF
TRBV7-9	TRBJ1-1	CASSFRGGQHTEAFF
TRBV19	TRBJ2-1	CASSIVAAAEQFF
TRBV28	TRBJ1-2	CASRPPSPGGYTF
TRBV28	TRBJ2-7	CASSLQTYEQYF
TRBV13	TRBJ1-2	CASGRRGTYGYTF
TRBV7-7	TRBJ2-2	CASSTGLAPLTGELFF
TRBV6-6	TRBJ2-6	CASQGEAGANVLTF
TRBV19	TRBJ2-3	CASSIRDTQYF